The rows below give T cell receptor beta chains drawn from one sample of a study of blood T cell repertoires in COVID-19. Data came from immunoSEQ multiplex PCR; TCRdb stores just in-frame clones and leaves some out. Found here are under 150,000 clones, 85% of them singletons; the top ten hold 3% to 3.5%. Specimen: peripheral blood. The receptor source for this set is a man in his forties or fifties with acute or convalescent COVID-19. CDR3s include the opening cysteine and the closing phenylalanine or tryptophan. A D gene is named only where the DNA matches it firmly. A row's size may be missing; if present it is once, few, many or a size class.

clone size	D gene	J gene	V gene	CDR3 protein	CDR3 DNA
-	-	TRBJ2-1	TRBV24-1	CATSDPVLAGAQYNEQFF	TGTGCCACCAGTGATCCTGTTCTGGCGGGGGCCCAATACAATGAGCAGTTCTTC
-	TRBD2	TRBJ2-5	TRBV5-4	CASSLGLAGVEETQYF	TGTGCCAGCAGCCTAGGACTAGCGGGGGTAGAAGAGACCCAGTACTTC
-	-	TRBJ1-6	TRBV6-4	CASTPLRGGLGNSPLHF	TGTGCCAGCACCCCACTAAGGGGGGGCTTAGGAAATTCACCCCTCCACTTT
-	TRBD2	TRBJ2-2	TRBV4-1	CASSRQEISGGSVTGELFF	TGCGCCAGCAGCCGGCAAGAGATTAGCGGGGGGTCGGTCACCGGGGAGCTGTTTTTT
few	TRBD2	TRBJ2-1	TRBV29-1	CSVRLAGPTGEQFF	TGCAGCGTACGACTAGCGGGGCCAACGGGTGAGCAGTTCTTC
-	-	TRBJ1-6	TRBV27	CASSFSFRNSPLHF	TGTGCCAGCAGTTTTAGTTTCCGGAATTCACCCCTCCACTTT
-	TRBD1	TRBJ1-2	TRBV6-1	CASSEFGQGIYGYTF	TGTGCCAGCAGTGAATTTGGACAGGGAATCTATGGCTACACCTTC
-	-	TRBJ2-3	TRBV6-5	CASSSRGAITDTQYF	TGTGCCAGCAGCTCCCGGGGGGCTATCACAGATACGCAGTATTTT
-	TRBD1	TRBJ1-4	TRBV7-9	CASSFGTGQEKLFF	TGTGCCAGCAGCTTCGGGACAGGGCAAGAAAAACTGTTTTTT
-	-	TRBJ2-7	TRBV7-9	CASSPSFSEQYF	TGTGCCAGCAGCCCCTCCTTCTCCGAGCAGTACTTC
-	TRBD1	TRBJ1-2	TRBV28	CASSLGWQGENYGYTF	TGTGCCAGCAGTTTAGGATGGCAGGGGGAGAACTATGGCTACACCTTC
-	-	TRBJ2-4	TRBV2	CASSEIGVYYF	TGTGCCAGCAGTGAGATAGGAGTTTACTACTTC
-	-	TRBJ1-1	TRBV19	CASAGARGTFF	TGTGCCTCCGCCGGGGCCCGGGGGACTTTCTTT
-	TRBD2	TRBJ2-7	TRBV7-2	CASSFKVSSGGLGNEQYF	TGTGCCAGCAGCTTTAAGGTGTCTAGCGGGGGGCTCGGGAACGAGCAGTACTTC
-	TRBD1	TRBJ2-1	TRBV5-6	CASSPQGPFNEQFF	TGTGCCAGCAGCCCACAGGGGCCGTTCAATGAGCAGTTCTTC
-	TRBD2	TRBJ2-1	TRBV5-4	CASSPGLAGGPLNEQFF	TGTGCCAGCAGCCCGGGACTAGCGGGGGGACCTCTCAATGAGCAGTTCTTC
-	-	TRBJ1-2	TRBV29-1	CSVVTEKIPNYGYTF	TGCAGCGTTGTAACAGAAAAGATTCCTAACTATGGCTACACCTTC
few	-	TRBJ2-7	TRBV7-9	CASSLGGPLSYEQYF	TGTGCCAGCAGCTTAGGAGGTCCGCTCTCCTACGAGCAGTACTTC
-	-	TRBJ1-3	TRBV18	CASSPIDSRAKGNTIYF	TGTGCCAGCTCACCAATCGACAGCCGGGCGAAAGGAAACACCATATATTTT
-	-	TRBJ1-6	TRBV6-7	CASSQRGTEYNSPLHF	TGTGCCAGCAGTCAAAGAGGGACTGAGTATAATTCACCCCTCCACTTT
-	TRBD1	TRBJ1-2	TRBV25-1	CASSGYTGEHGYTF	TGTGCCAGCAGTGGATACACAGGGGAGCATGGCTACACCTTC
few	-	TRBJ2-3	TRBV7-9	CASTPVDTQYF	TGTGCCAGCACCCCCGTAGATACGCAGTATTTT
-	-	TRBJ1-1	TRBV9	CASSGETGYTEAFF	TGTGCCAGCAGCGGAGAGACAGGTTACACTGAAGCTTTCTTT
-	TRBD1	TRBJ1-3	TRBV4-2	CASSQVSGTGAGNTIYF	TGTGCCAGCAGCCAAGTTTCCGGGACAGGGGCTGGAAACACCATATATTTT
once	TRBD1	TRBJ1-1	TRBV19	CASTSDRSATEAFF	TGTGCCAGTACCTCGGACAGGTCAGCCACTGAAGCTTTCTTT
-	-	TRBJ2-7	TRBV13	CASKIRRTAYEQYF	TGTGCCAGCAAGATCCGGAGGACGGCCTACGAGCAGTACTTC
-	-	TRBJ2-7	TRBV7-2	CASSLDGGLYEQYF	TGTGCCAGCAGCTTAGATGGCGGACTCTACGAGCAGTACTTC
-	TRBD1	TRBJ2-1	TRBV2	CASSENRGFNEQFF	TGTGCCAGCAGTGAAAACAGGGGTTTCAATGAGCAGTTCTTC
-	TRBD1	TRBJ2-7	TRBV12-5	CASGLVLGTGAYEQYF	TGTGCTAGTGGTTTGGTACTGGGGACAGGGGCCTACGAGCAGTACTTC
-	TRBD2	TRBJ2-3	TRBV2	CASTPSGVTDTQYF	TGTGCCAGCACCCCTAGCGGGGTCACAGATACGCAGTATTTT
-	TRBD1	TRBJ1-1	TRBV6-5	CASSYSRGGGTEAFF	TGTGCCAGCAGTTACTCTAGAGGGGGCGGCACTGAAGCTTTCTTT
few	-	TRBJ1-1	TRBV30	CAWSVYLGTMNTEAFF	TGTGCCTGGAGTGTATATTTAGGGACAATGAACACTGAAGCTTTCTTT
-	-	TRBJ1-4	TRBV6-2/TRBV6-3	CASSSHRAGGEKLFF	TGTGCCAGCAGTTCCCACAGGGCAGGCGGAGAAAAACTGTTTTTT
-	TRBD2	TRBJ2-7	TRBV13	CASRGGSYEQYF	TGTGCCAGCCGCGGGGGCTCCTACGAGCAGTACTTC
few	TRBD1	TRBJ1-1	TRBV27	CASSRTGGAGGAFF	TGTGCCAGCAGTCGGACAGGGGGCGCTGGGGGAGCTTTCTTT
few	-	TRBJ1-6	TRBV10-2	CASSAGSLNSPLHF	TGCGCCAGCAGTGCCGGGAGCCTGAATTCACCCCTCCACTTT
-	TRBD2	TRBJ2-5	TRBV10-1	CASSIRTGGHLETQYF	TGCGCCAGCAGCATCAGAACGGGGGGGCATCTGGAGACCCAGTACTTC
-	TRBD2	TRBJ2-7	TRBV6-2/TRBV6-3	CASSYSTTSGSYEQYF	TGTGCCAGCAGTTACTCGACTACTAGCGGGAGCTACGAGCAGTACTTC
-	-	TRBJ1-2	TRBV6-5	CASSYAYRDNYGYTF	TGTGCCAGCAGTTACGCCTACAGGGATAACTATGGCTACACCTTC
-	-	TRBJ1-6	TRBV27	CASRGGFSYNSPLHF	TGTGCCAGCAGGGGGGGGTTCTCCTATAATTCACCCCTCCACTTT
-	-	TRBJ1-6	TRBV12-5	CASGLNSPLHF	TGTGCTAGTGGTCTTAATTCACCCCTCCACTTT
-	TRBD1	TRBJ2-3	TRBV27	CASTRTDRPKRQYF	TGTGCCAGCACCCGAACGGACAGGCCCAAGAGGCAGTATTTT